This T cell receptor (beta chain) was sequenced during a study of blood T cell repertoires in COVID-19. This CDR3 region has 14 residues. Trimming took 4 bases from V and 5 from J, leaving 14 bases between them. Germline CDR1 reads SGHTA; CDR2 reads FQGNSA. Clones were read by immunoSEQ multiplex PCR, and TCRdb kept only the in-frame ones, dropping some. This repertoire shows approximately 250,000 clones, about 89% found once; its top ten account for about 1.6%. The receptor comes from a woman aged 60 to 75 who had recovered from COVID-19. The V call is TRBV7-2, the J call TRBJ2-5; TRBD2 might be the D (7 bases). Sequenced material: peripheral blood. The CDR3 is CASSSGGPRETQYF. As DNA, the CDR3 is TGTGCCAGCAGCTCCGGGGGGCCCAGGGAGACCCAGTACTTC.